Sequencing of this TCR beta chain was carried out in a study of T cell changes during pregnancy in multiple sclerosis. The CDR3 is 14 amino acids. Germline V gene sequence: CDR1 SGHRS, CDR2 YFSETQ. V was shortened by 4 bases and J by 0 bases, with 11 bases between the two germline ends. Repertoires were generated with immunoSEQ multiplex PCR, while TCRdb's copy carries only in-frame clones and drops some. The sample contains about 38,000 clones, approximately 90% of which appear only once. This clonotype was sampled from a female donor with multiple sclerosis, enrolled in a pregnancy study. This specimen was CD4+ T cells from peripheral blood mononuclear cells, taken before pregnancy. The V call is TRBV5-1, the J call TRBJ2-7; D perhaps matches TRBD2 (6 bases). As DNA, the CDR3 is TGCGCCAGCAGCCTCGGACTATCCTCCTACGAGCAGTACTTC. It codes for CASSLGLSSYEQYF.